This TCR beta chain stems from a study of blood T cell repertoires in COVID-19. Overall study context: PBMCs, B-cell-depleted T cells, or T cells were the source of the cDNA or gDNA that made up the material.

As handled by the study authors: Estimation of nucleated cell counts was performed using reference gene primer amplification. This table comes from immunoSEQ multiplex PCR, and its TCRdb copy is limited to in-frame clones, with some not included. Clonal size and the V and J genes are those of that table, whereas D and trimming came from the DNA. The repertoire includes around 130,000 clones, 84% of them detected once, and 10% to 15% sits in the top ten. Material for sequencing was peripheral blood. This clonotype was obtained from a woman aged 55-69 years with acute or convalescent COVID-19.

The CDR3 DNA reads as TGTGCCACCAGTATTGTCAAAAGAGATAATTCACCCCTCCACTTT. Amino acid sequence: CATSIVKRDNSPLHF. V usage is TRBV24-1 and J usage is TRBJ1-6; D gene uncertain. Trimming shortened V by 6 bases and J by 5 bases, and 13 bases separated the two germline ends. The CDR3 covers 15 residues. Per germline, CDR1 KGHDR and CDR2 SFDVKD.